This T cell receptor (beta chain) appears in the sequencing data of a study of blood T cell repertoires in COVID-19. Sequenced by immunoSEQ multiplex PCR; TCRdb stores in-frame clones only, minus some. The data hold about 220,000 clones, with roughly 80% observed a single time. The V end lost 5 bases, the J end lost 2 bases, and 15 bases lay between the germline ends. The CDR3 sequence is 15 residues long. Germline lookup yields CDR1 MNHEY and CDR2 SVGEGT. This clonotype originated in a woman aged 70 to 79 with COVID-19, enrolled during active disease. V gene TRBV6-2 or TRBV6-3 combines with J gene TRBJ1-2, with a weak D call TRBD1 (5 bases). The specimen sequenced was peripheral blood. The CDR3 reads CASSPEYRSNYGYTF. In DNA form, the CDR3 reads TGTGCCAGCAGTCCCGAGTACAGGTCCAACTATGGCTACACCTTC.